This TCR beta chain appears in the sequencing data of a study of beta chain features in type 1 diabetes. The entirety of the isolated RNA underwent reverse transcription, so expressed TCRB transcripts were sequenced. Method: immunoSEQ multiplex PCR; TCRdb's copy keeps in-frame clones and lacks some. The sample shows tens of thousands of clones, about 32% of them seen only once. This clone was recorded only once. Sequenced input: stem cell memory CD4+ T cells from blood. The sequence derives from a woman between 18 and 29 years old in good health.

The CDR3 loop reads CASSLWGQGKLRDTEAFF. The CDR3 nucleotides read TGTGCCAGCAGCCTATGGGGACAGGGTAAACTAAGGGACACTGAAGCTTTCTTT. The gene calls are TRBV11-2 and TRBJ1-1, with 9 nucleotides matching TRBD1. CDR3 length equals 18 residues. Germline CDR1 SGHAT, CDR2 FQNNGV. The J segment lost 3 bases and the V segment lost 5 bases, leaving 16 bases of the junction unmatched.